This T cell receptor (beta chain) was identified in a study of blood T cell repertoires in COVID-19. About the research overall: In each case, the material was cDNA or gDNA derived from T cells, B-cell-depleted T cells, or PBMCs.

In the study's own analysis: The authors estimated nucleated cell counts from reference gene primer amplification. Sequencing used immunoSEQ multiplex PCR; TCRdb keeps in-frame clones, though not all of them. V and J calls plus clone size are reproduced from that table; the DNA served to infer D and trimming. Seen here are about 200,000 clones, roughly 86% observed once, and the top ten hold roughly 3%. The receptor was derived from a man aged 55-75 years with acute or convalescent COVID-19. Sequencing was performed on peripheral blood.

This CDR3 reads CAISGVHSGLAEYTGELFF. The CDR3 bases are TGTGCCATCAGTGGAGTCCATTCAGGACTAGCGGAATACACCGGGGAGCTGTTTTTT. V usage is TRBV10-3 and J usage is TRBJ2-2; 10 bases align to TRBD2. The CDR3 length is 19 residues. The germline V gene encodes CDR1 ENHRY and CDR2 SYGVKD. The V gene end was trimmed by 4 bases and the J gene end by 3 bases; junction bases not matched to a gene: 14.